This T cell receptor (beta chain) emerged from a study of cytomegalovirus exposure and HLA in healthy donors. Study conclusions and caveats: High specificity and sensitivity for cytomegalovirus status were reported for the classifier.

Regarding donors, all were healthy bone marrow donors. In the PCR, 60 Vbeta and 13 Jbeta primers were used. Repertoires were generated with immunoSEQ multiplex PCR, while TCRdb's copy carries only in-frame clones and drops some. Of fewer than 250,000 clones listed, 65% to 85% are singletons. This CDR3 is built from 16 residues. Germline-derived CDR1 and CDR2 are MGHRA and YSYEKL. V dropped 0 bases and J dropped 4; count of bases not matched to a gene: 4. On this clone: Its matching antigen is unknown.

Sequenced material: PBMCs. This clonotype was sampled from a boy aged 2 to 10 in good health and CMV-seronegative. The rearrangement joins TRBV4-1 to TRBJ2-2; 8 positions match TRBD2. The CDR3 nucleotides read TGCGCCAGCAGCCAAGATGGAGCGGGAGCCACCGGGGAGCTGTTTTTT. Translation gives CASSQDGAGATGELFF.